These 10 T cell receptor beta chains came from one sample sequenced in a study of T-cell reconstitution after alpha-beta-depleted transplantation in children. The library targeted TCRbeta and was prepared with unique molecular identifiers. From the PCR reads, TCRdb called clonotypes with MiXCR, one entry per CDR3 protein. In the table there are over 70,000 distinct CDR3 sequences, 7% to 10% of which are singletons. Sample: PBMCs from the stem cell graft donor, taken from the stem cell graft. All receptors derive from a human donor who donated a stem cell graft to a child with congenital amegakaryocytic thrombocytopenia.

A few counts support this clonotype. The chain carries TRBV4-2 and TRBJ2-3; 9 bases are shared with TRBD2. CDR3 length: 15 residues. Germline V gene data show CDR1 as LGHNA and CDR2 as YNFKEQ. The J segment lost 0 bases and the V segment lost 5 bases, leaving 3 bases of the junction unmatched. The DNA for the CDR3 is TGTGCCAGCAGCGTTACTAGCGGGAGCACAGATACGCAGTATTTT. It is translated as CASSVTSGSTDTQYF.

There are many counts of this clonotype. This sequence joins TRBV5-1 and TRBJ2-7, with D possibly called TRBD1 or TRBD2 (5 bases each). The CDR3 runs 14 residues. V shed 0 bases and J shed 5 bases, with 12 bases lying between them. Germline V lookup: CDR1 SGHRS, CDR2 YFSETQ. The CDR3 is CASSLVPGTDEQYF. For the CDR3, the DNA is TGCGCCAGCAGCTTGGTCCCGGGGACCGACGAGCAGTACTTC.

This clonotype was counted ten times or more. CDR3 loop: CAISEGSEQYF. The CDR3 DNA reads as TGTGCCATCAGTGAGGGCAGCGAGCAGTACTTC. The rearrangement links TRBV10-3 to TRBJ2-7, with D unclear. Germline V gene data show CDR1 as ENHRY and CDR2 as SYGVKD. V lost 2 bases and J 6 bases, leaving 5 bases between the germline ends. The CDR3 runs 11 residues.

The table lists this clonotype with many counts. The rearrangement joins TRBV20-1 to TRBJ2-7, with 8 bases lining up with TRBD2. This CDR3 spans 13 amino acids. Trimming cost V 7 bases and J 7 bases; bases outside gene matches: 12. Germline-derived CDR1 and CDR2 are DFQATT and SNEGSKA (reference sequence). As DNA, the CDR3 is TGCAGTGTTCCCAGCGGGAGAAGAGTTGAGCAGTACTTC. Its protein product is CSVPSGRRVEQYF.

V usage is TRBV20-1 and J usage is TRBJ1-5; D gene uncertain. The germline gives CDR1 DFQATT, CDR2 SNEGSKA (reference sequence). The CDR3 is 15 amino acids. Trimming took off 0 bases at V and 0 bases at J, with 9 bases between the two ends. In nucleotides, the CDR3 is TGCAGTGCTAGAGATTTCAGGAATAGCAATCAGCCCCAGCATTTT. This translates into CSARDFRNSNQPQHF.

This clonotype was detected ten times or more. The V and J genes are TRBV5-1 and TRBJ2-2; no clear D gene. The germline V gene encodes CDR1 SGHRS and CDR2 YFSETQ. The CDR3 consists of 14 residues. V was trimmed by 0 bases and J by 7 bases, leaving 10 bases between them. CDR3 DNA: TGCGCCAGCAGCTTGGGTCTTCAGAGCGGGGAGCTGTTTTTT. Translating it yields CASSLGLQSGELFF.

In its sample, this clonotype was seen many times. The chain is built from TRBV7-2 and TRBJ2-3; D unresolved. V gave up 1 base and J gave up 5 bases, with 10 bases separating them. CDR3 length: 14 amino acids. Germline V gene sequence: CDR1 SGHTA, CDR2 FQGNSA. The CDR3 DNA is TGTGCCAGCAGCTTAGACGCCCTAGAAGATACGCAGTATTTT. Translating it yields CASSLDALEDTQYF.

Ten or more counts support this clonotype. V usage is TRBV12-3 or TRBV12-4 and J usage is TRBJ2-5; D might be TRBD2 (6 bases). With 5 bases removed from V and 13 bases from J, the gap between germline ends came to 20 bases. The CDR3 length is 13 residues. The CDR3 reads CASSQEGTLGRYF. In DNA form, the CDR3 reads TGTGCCAGCAGTCAAGAGGGGACTCTGGGACGGTACTTC.

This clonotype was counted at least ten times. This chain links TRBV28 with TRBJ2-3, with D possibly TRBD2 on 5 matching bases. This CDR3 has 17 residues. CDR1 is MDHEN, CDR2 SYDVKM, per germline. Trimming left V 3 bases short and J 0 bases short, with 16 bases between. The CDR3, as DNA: TGTGCCAGCAGTTTCCCCCCGACTATTACTAGCACAGATACGCAGTATTTT. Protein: CASSFPPTITSTDTQYF.

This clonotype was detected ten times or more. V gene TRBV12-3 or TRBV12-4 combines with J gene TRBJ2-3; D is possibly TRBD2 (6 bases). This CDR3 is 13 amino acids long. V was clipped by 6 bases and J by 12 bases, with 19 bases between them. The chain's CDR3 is CASSSGRDFAQYF. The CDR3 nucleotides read TGTGCCAGCAGCTCGGGCCGGGACTTCGCACAGTATTTT.